One and the same sample provided the 14 T cell receptor beta chains below, sequenced in a study of Graves' ophthalmopathy and Graves' hyperthyroidism. RNA transcripts were the template, and TCR beta CDR3 regions were amplified from them. RT-PCR was first run with HTBI primers, then multiplex PCR in a second round. TCRdb analysed the multiplex PCR reads with MiXCR anew, one entry per CDR3 protein. This sample has 650,000 to 900,000 distinct CDR3 sequences; 40% occur once, and the top ten carry about 40%. Sequenced: peripheral blood. These receptor sequences come from an adult man with Graves' ophthalmopathy.

Many counts were recorded for this clonotype. V gene TRBV2 combines with J gene TRBJ1-4; D might be TRBD1 (5 bases). Per the germline V gene, CDR1 is SNHLY and CDR2 is FYNNEI. Trimming left V 5 bases short and J 0 bases short, with 10 bases between. The length of the CDR3 is 15 residues. In DNA form, the CDR3 reads TGTGCCAGCAGTCGGGACGTTGCAACTAATGAAAAACTGTTTTTT. Encoded protein: CASSRDVATNEKLFF.

This clonotype was counted ten times or more. The chain recombines TRBV7-2 with TRBJ2-7; D might be TRBD1 (5 bases). Germline V gene data show CDR1 as SGHTA and CDR2 as FQGNSA. Trimming took off 1 base at V and 2 bases at J, with 9 bases between the two ends. CDR3 size: 14 residues. The CDR3 loop is CASSLGTRAYEQYF. The CDR3 DNA sequence: TGTGCCAGCAGCTTAGGGACAAGGGCCTACGAGCAGTACTTC.

The gene calls are TRBV25-1 and TRBJ1-5; TRBD1 matches at 9 bases. V lost 6 bases to trimming and J lost 0 bases; unmatched junction nucleotides: 15. The germline V gene encodes CDR1 MGHDK and CDR2 SYGVNS. CDR3 size: 19 residues. The DNA for the CDR3 is TGTGCCAGCAGAGCGCGTCCCGGGACAGGGAGGTATAGCAATCAGCCCCAGCATTTT. It is translated as CASRARPGTGRYSNQPQHF.

This clonotype was counted many times. J is TRBJ2-6 and V is TRBV12-3 or TRBV12-4; D not certain. The CDR3 contains 12 residues. V shed 10 bases and J shed 6 bases, with 10 bases lying between them. This CDR3 is CATASSANVLTF. CDR3 in DNA: TGTGCCACAGCGTCTTCGGCCAACGTCCTGACTTTC.

In its sample, this clonotype was seen once. A read error is possible here, since a much larger clone lies one base away. The genes are TRBV19 and TRBJ1-1; D is ambiguous. The V gene lost 10 bases and the J gene lost 1 base, with 13 bases spanning the gap. Per the germline V gene, CDR1 is LNHDA and CDR2 is SQIVND (reference sequence). The CDR3 sequence is 13 residues long. Here the CDR3 DNA reads TGTGCCACCTCGGTTGGTACGAACACTGAAGCTTTCTTT. Translated: CATSVGTNTEAFF.

This clonotype appeared many times. V gene TRBV29-1 combines with J gene TRBJ1-1; tentative D call: TRBD1 (6 bases). CDR1 is SQVTM, CDR2 ANQGSEA, per germline. Trimming removed 4 bases from V and 7 bases from J, with 13 bases in between. This CDR3 has 12 amino acids. The CDR3 DNA reads as TGCAGCGTTGCGGCCGGGACACTTGAAGCTTTCTTT. Its translation: CSVAAGTLEAFF.

Remarks on this clonotype: As the CDR3 is not closed by the conserved phenylalanine or tryptophan, this likely results from a read error. The V call is TRBV20-1, the J call TRBJ2-7; the D gene is possibly TRBD1 (6 bases). The germline CDR1 and CDR2 sequences are DFQATT and SNEGSKA (reference sequence). This CDR3 is built from 12 residues. Trimming removed 5 bases at V and 2 bases at J, with 10 bases between. CDR3 loop: CSAFDRTYEQYC. The DNA of the CDR3 is TGCAGTGCTTTTGACAGGACCTACGAGCAGTACTGC.

This clonotype was seen only a few times. The V and J genes are TRBV4-3 and TRBJ1-2; D perhaps matches TRBD1 (5 bases). Trimming shortened V by 0 bases and J by 4 bases, and 15 bases separated the two germline ends. The CDR3 contains 16 residues. Germline CDR1 and CDR2: LGHNA and YSLEER. DNA of the CDR3: TGCGCCAGCAGCCAAGATTTTGCGGACACCCTCTATGGCTACACCTTC. Its translation: CASSQDFADTLYGYTF.

This sequence joins TRBV2 and TRBJ2-6, with 8 bases fitting TRBD1. This CDR3 has 17 amino acids. Germline V gene sequence: CDR1 SNHLY, CDR2 FYNNEI. Trimming cost V 8 bases and J 0 bases; bases outside gene matches: 9. CDR3 protein: CASSPSGQASGANVLTF. The CDR3 nucleotides are TGTGCCAGCTCACCTTCGGGACAGGCCTCTGGGGCCAACGTCCTGACTTTC.

This clonotype was found many times. The J gene is TRBJ1-2, the V gene TRBV2; D might be TRBD1 (5 bases). V lost 4 bases, J lost 3 bases, and 9 bases lay in between. CDR1 SNHLY and CDR2 FYNNEI come from the germline V gene. CDR3 length: 13 residues. DNA for the CDR3: TGTGCCAGCAGTGTTGAGGGGTACTATGGCTACACCTTC. The encoded protein is CASSVEGYYGYTF. Filled out from reference TRBV2 and TRBJ1-2, the complete variable domain reads EPEVTQTPSHQVTQMGQEVILRCVPISNHLYFYWYRQILGQKVEFLVSFYNNEISEKSEIFDDQFSVERPDGSNFTLKIRSTKLEDSAMYFCASSVEGYYGYTFGSGTRLTVV.

This chain connects TRBV11-2 to TRBJ1-4; a possible D gene is TRBD1 (5 bases). The CDR3 is made up of 14 amino acids. V lost 8 bases and J 5 bases, leaving 15 bases between the germline ends. CDR1 SGHAT and CDR2 FQNNGV come from the germline V gene. The CDR3 spells CASGSGHGNEKLFF. Here the CDR3 DNA reads TGTGCCAGCGGCTCAGGACACGGGAATGAAAAACTGTTTTTT.

Ten or more counts support this clonotype. The V gene is TRBV20-1, the J gene TRBJ2-7, with 11 bases lining up with TRBD2. The CDR3 sequence is 14 residues long. V lost 5 bases, J lost 2 bases, and 5 bases stayed unmatched. Germline V CDR1 and CDR2: DFQATT, SNEGSKA (reference sequence). The CDR3 protein is CSASGTSGTYEQYF. In DNA form, the CDR3 reads TGCAGTGCTTCCGGGACTAGCGGCACCTACGAGCAGTACTTC.

The CDR3 DNA follows: TGTGCCAGCAGTTACACACTGGCCGGGACGGCAGCCTACGAGCAGTACTTC. It yields the protein CASSYTLAGTAAYEQYF. The chain links TRBV6-2 or TRBV6-3 to TRBJ2-7; possibly TRBD1 or TRBD2 for D (5 bases each). Trimming cost V 2 bases and J 2 bases, with 19 bases left between them. The germline V gene encodes CDR1 MNHEY and CDR2 SVGEGT. The CDR3 is 17 residues long.

This clonotype was counted many times. The chain joins TRBV24-1 to TRBJ1-5, with 10 bases identical to TRBD1. The CDR3 runs to 15 residues. Germline V gives CDR1 KGHDR, CDR2 SFDVKD. After removal of 3 bases from V and 5 bases from J, the junction contained 3 bases not matched to a gene. The CDR3 loop reads CATSDVGTGDQPQHF. The CDR3 DNA reads TGTGCCACCAGTGATGTCGGGACAGGGGATCAGCCCCAGCATTTT.